The 26 T cell receptor beta chains below come from one sample, sequenced in a study of blood T cell repertoires in COVID-19. The protocol was immunoSEQ multiplex PCR, while the TCRdb copy is restricted to in-frame clones and leaves out a portion. The profile covers around 270,000 clones, with 80% to 85% appearing a single time and 15% to 19% taken by the ten largest. Sequencing input: peripheral blood. These receptors all stem from a person aged 70 to 85 with COVID-19, enrolled during active disease.

This clone has only a few counts. The chain couples TRBV27 to TRBJ1-5; 8 bases are shared with TRBD1. Germline assignment: CDR1 MNHEY and CDR2 SMNVEV (reference sequence). J lost 6 bases, V lost 6 bases, and 7 bases had no gene match. CDR3 size: 14 residues. CDR3 protein: CASRTTGVPQPQHF. The CDR3 DNA reads TGTGCCAGCAGAACGACAGGGGTGCCTCAGCCCCAGCATTTT.

The chain combines TRBV7-9 with TRBJ2-2; D possibly corresponds to TRBD1 (6 bases). CDR3 length: 14 amino acids. V was trimmed by 7 bases and J by 5 bases, leaving 14 bases between them. Germline CDR1 reads SEHNR; CDR2 reads FQNEAQ (reference sequence). The DNA of the CDR3 is TGTGCCAGCAACCCCCCAGGGGCGACCGGGGAGCTGTTTTTT. This codes for CASNPPGATGELFF.

This clone has only one observation. In DNA, the CDR3 is TGTGCCAGCAGGCCTACTAGCGGTGGTTGGACCCAGTACTTC. Amino acids: CASRPTSGGWTQYF. The rearrangement links TRBV27 to TRBJ2-5; 8 nucleotides match TRBD2. CDR1 is MNHEY and CDR2 is SMNVEV in the germline V gene (reference sequence). The V and J ends lost 6 bases and 7 bases, in that order; junction bases with no gene match: 10. The CDR3 covers 14 residues.

The CDR3 coding sequence is TGTGCCAGCAGCTTTAAGGGGACAGGGCATCAGCCCCAGCATTTT. Translated: CASSFKGTGHQPQHF. The chain combines TRBV7-2 with TRBJ1-5, with 9 bases aligning to TRBD1. There are 15 residues in the CDR3. Germline assignment: CDR1 SGHTA and CDR2 FQGNSA. Losses at the gene ends were 3 bases for V and 5 bases for J; bases not matched to a gene: 5.

This clone was counted once. The chain links TRBV7-6 to TRBJ1-3; 7 nucleotides agree with TRBD1. This CDR3 is built from 16 residues. Germline lookup yields CDR1 SGHVS and CDR2 FNYEAQ. The ends lost 5 bases at V and 10 bases at J; junction bases unmatched: 17. Here the CDR3 DNA reads TGTGCCAGCAGCCATGCACAGGGGAGAGGGAAACGGACCATATATTTT. Translated: CASSHAQGRGKRTIYF.

The chain couples TRBV11-1 to TRBJ2-7, with 7 bases matching TRBD1. The CDR3 extends over 14 amino acids. Germline-derived CDR1 and CDR2 are SGHAT and FQDESV (reference sequence). The V and J ends lost 2 bases and 6 bases, in that order; junction bases with no gene match: 7. The CDR3 region is CASSLLGTAFEQYF. CDR3 DNA: TGTGCCAGCAGCTTACTCGGGACAGCCTTCGAGCAGTACTTC.

The V and J genes are TRBV30 and TRBJ2-7; a possible D gene is TRBD1 (5 bases). CDR1 and CDR2 (germline): GTSNPN, SVGIG (reference sequence). Trimming cost V 2 bases and J 1 base, with 9 bases left between them. The CDR3 is 13 residues long. This CDR3 reads CAWSWRQSYEQYF. The CDR3 nucleotides read TGTGCCTGGAGTTGGCGACAGTCCTACGAGCAGTACTTC.

This rearrangement joins TRBV11-2 to TRBJ1-4; the D gene is possibly TRBD1 (5 bases). Germline V gives CDR1 SGHAT, CDR2 FQNNGV. The CDR3 loop spans 12 amino acids. The V end was cut by 4 bases, the J end by 6 bases, with 6 bases between. This chain's CDR3 is CASSWGYEKLFF. CDR3 coding DNA: TGTGCCAGCAGCTGGGGCTATGAAAAACTGTTTTTT.

The CDR3, as DNA: TGTGCCAGCAGGCTAGCGGGAGTCGCACCAGATACGCAGTATTTT. Translation: CASRLAGVAPDTQYF. V is TRBV3-1 (or the pseudogene TRBV3-2) and J is TRBJ2-3, with 10 bases identical to TRBD2. This CDR3 has 15 residues. Germline loops: CDR1 LGHDT, CDR2 YNNKEL (reference sequence). V shed 6 bases and J 4 bases; nucleotides not matched to a gene: 7.

The V call is TRBV12-3 or TRBV12-4, the J call TRBJ1-2; D is perhaps TRBD1 (5 bases). Trimming took off 6 bases at V and 3 bases at J, with 11 bases between the two ends. The CDR3 has 13 residues. The CDR3 bases are TGTGCCAGCAGCCCGACGGGGGACTATGGCTACACCTTC. Its translation: CASSPTGDYGYTF.

The chain has TRBV3-1 (or the pseudogene TRBV3-2) and TRBJ2-3; TRBD2 aligns across 8 bases. Germline CDR1 is LGHDT and CDR2 is YNNKEL (reference sequence). This CDR3 is 14 amino acids long. Trimming cost V 5 bases and J 14 bases; bases outside gene matches: 15. CDR3 DNA sequence: TGTGCCAGCAGCACAGGCTATCTAGGGGCGGGGGGGTATTTT. Its translation: CASSTGYLGAGGYF.

V usage is TRBV7-2 and J usage is TRBJ2-1; 9 bases are a match to TRBD1. The trim removed 0 bases at V and 8 bases at J, leaving 5 bases unmatched. Germline V lookup: CDR1 SGHTA, CDR2 FQGNSA. The CDR3 spans 15 residues. The DNA of the CDR3 is TGTGCCAGCAGCTTAGCGCGGACAGGGGCCGATGAGCAGTTCTTC. The encoded protein is CASSLARTGADEQFF.

This clone was seen once. The chain uses TRBV19 and TRBJ1-4; a possible D gene is TRBD1 (5 bases). CDR1 LNHDA and CDR2 SQIVND come from the germline V gene (reference sequence). CDR3 length: 14 residues. V was cut by 3 bases and J by 5 bases, with 10 bases left in between. Here the CDR3 DNA reads TGTGCCAGTAGTATGGGGCTGATAAATGAAAAACTGTTTTTT. This translates into CASSMGLINEKLFF.

The genes are TRBV30 and TRBJ1-5, with TRBD1 matching over 8 bases. The CDR3 is made up of 14 amino acids. Germline V CDR1 and CDR2: GTSNPN, SVGIG (reference sequence). Trimming at V came to 5 bases and at J to 7 bases, leaving 10 bases not matched to a gene. The CDR3 nucleotides are TGTGCCTGGGGCCTCCAGGGGGCAGGGCAGCCCCAGCATTTT. Its protein is CAWGLQGAGQPQHF.

The gene calls are TRBV13 and TRBJ2-3, with D perhaps matching TRBD2 (5 bases). Trimming took 5 bases from V and 2 from J, leaving 17 bases between them. CDR1 is PRHDT and CDR2 is FYEKMQ in the germline V gene (reference sequence). The CDR3 consists of 16 residues. CDR3: CASSPGVGGYTDTQYF. As DNA, the CDR3 is TGTGCCAGCAGCCCCGGGGTGGGCGGGTACACAGATACGCAGTATTTT.

The rearrangement links TRBV6-2 or TRBV6-3 to TRBJ2-1; D gene unclear. Trimming pared 2 bases from V and 8 bases from J, leaving 7 bases between. The germline V gene encodes CDR1 MNHEY and CDR2 SVGEGT. The CDR3 is made up of 12 amino acids. The CDR3 is CASSYDSHEQFF. The DNA of the CDR3 is TGTGCCAGCAGTTACGACTCCCATGAGCAGTTCTTC.

V usage is TRBV28 and J usage is TRBJ2-1; 8 bases agree with TRBD2. V shed 5 bases and J 5 bases; nucleotides not matched to a gene: 11. Germline CDR1 and CDR2: MDHEN and SYDVKM. CDR3 size: 16 residues. The CDR3 region is CASSRGGGRTNNEQFF. CDR3 bases: TGTGCCAGCAGTCGGGGCGGGGGGCGCACTAACAATGAGCAGTTCTTC.

The J gene is TRBJ2-2, the V gene TRBV15; weak D call: TRBD2 (6 bases). The CDR3 is 17 amino acids. The V gene lost 4 bases and the J gene lost 6 bases, with 21 bases spanning the gap. Looked up from germline, CDR1 is LNHNV and CDR2 is YYDKDF (reference sequence). CDR3 region: CATSTQRLERRAGELFF. The CDR3 DNA reads as TGTGCCACCAGCACGCAACGACTAGAACGGAGAGCCGGGGAGCTGTTTTTT. The full variable domain, rest sourced from reference TRBV15 and TRBJ2-2, is DAMVIQNPRYQVTQFGKPVTLSCSQTLNHNVMYWYQQKSSQAPKLLFHYYDKDFNNEADTPDNFQSRRPNTSFCFLDIRSPGLGDTAMYLCATSTQRLERRAGELFFGEGSRLTVL.

The chain links TRBV18 to TRBJ2-2, with 7 bases identical to TRBD1. Germline assignment: CDR1 KGHSH and CDR2 LQKENI. The junction had 5 bases not matched to a gene; V was cut back by 6 bases and J by 4 bases. This CDR3 region has 14 residues. CDR3 DNA: TGTGCCAGCTCCACAGGGGACGGCACCGGGGAGCTGTTTTTT. This codes for CASSTGDGTGELFF.

This chain uses TRBV7-2 with TRBJ2-5, with D possibly TRBD2 on 6 matching bases. CDR1 is SGHTA, CDR2 FQGNSA, per germline. The CDR3 loop spans 16 amino acids. Trimming pared 5 bases from V and 6 bases from J, leaving 22 bases between. The CDR3 protein is CASSKRREWAGQTQYF. The CDR3 nucleotides are TGTGCCAGCAGCAAAAGGAGGGAGTGGGCCGGGCAGACCCAGTACTTC.

The chain uses TRBV9 and TRBJ2-3, with TRBD2 identical over 8 bases. In germline, CDR1 is SGDLS, CDR2 YYNGEE. Trimming cost V 2 bases and J 3 bases; bases outside gene matches: 5. This CDR3 spans 15 amino acids. CDR3: CASSVAGRGTDTQYF. In DNA, the CDR3 is TGTGCCAGCAGCGTGGCCGGGAGGGGAACAGATACGCAGTATTTT.

The chain joins TRBV6-5 to TRBJ1-6; 8 nucleotides align to TRBD1. J lost 3 bases, V lost 6 bases, and 4 bases had no gene match. The CDR3 totals 15 residues. In germline, CDR1 is MNHEY, CDR2 SVGAGI. The CDR3 protein is CASRTGDFYNSPLHF. The CDR3 bases are TGTGCCAGCAGGACAGGGGATTTCTATAATTCACCCCTCCACTTT.

The V and J genes are TRBV9 and TRBJ2-2; D is uncertain. CDR1 SGDLS and CDR2 YYNGEE come from the germline V gene. Deletions cut 3 bases from V and 1 base from J, with 7 bases between. The CDR3 runs 14 residues. The CDR3 DNA is TGTGCCAGCAGCGCGAGAAGGAACACCGGGGAGCTGTTTTTT. This gives the protein CASSARRNTGELFF.

V is TRBV9 and J is TRBJ1-5; D uncertain. The length of the CDR3 is 14 residues. The germline V gene encodes CDR1 SGDLS and CDR2 YYNGEE. V gave up 0 bases and J gave up 3 bases, with 7 bases separating them. The CDR3 bases are TGTGCCAGCAGCGTAGGCAGGAACAATCAGCCCCAGCATTTT. It is translated as CASSVGRNNQPQHF.

The chain employs TRBV7-9 and TRBJ2-3; maybe TRBD1 (5 bases). Trimming pared 4 bases from V and 0 bases from J, leaving 14 bases between. Germline-derived CDR1 and CDR2 are SEHNR and FQNEAQ (reference sequence). CDR3 size: 16 residues. The CDR3 is CASSSIRVLSTDTQYF. The CDR3 DNA follows: TGTGCCAGCAGCTCCATCAGGGTCCTTAGCACAGATACGCAGTATTTT.

The chain joins TRBV19 to TRBJ2-6; 7 bases are a match to TRBD1. Per germline, CDR1 LNHDA and CDR2 SQIVND (reference sequence). This CDR3 is 16 amino acids long. V lost 5 bases, J lost 1 base, and 5 bases stayed unmatched. Here the CDR3 reads CASSDRVKSGANVLTF. As DNA, the CDR3 is TGTGCCAGTAGTGACAGGGTAAAATCTGGGGCCAACGTCCTGACTTTC.